The 31 T cell receptor beta chains in this list originate from one sample, sequenced in a study of memory CD4+ T cells and cytomegalovirus serostatus. Here immunoSEQ multiplex PCR was the method, and the copy in TCRdb shows in-frame clones only, minus some. Of about 61,000 clones in the sample, 82% were seen once. Single viable CD3+CD4+CD8-CD45RO+ cells were sorted as the memory CD4+ T cells. Sequencing was performed on memory CD4+ T cells from blood. Every receptor here comes from an adult in good health and CMV-seronegative.

The chain links TRBV9 to TRBJ2-1, with unresolved D. This CDR3 contains 14 residues. Germline lookup yields CDR1 SGDLS and CDR2 YYNGEE. Trimming took off 4 bases at V and 5 bases at J, with 13 bases between the two ends. The DNA for the CDR3 is TGTGCCAGCAGCCCGACGGATCATAACAATGAGCAGTTCTTC. Its protein is CASSPTDHNNEQFF.

The rearrangement joins TRBV5-1 to TRBJ2-7; no reliable D call. The V gene lost 1 base and the J gene lost 0 bases, with 11 bases spanning the gap. This CDR3 region has 15 residues. Germline V gene sequence: CDR1 SGHRS, CDR2 YFSETQ. The CDR3 is CASSLTTASSYEQYF. DNA for the CDR3: TGCGCCAGCAGCTTGACGACCGCGAGCTCCTACGAGCAGTACTTC.

The chain carries TRBV10-2 and TRBJ2-2; 16 bases line up with TRBD2. The CDR3 contains 19 residues. V was clipped by 3 bases and J by 5 bases; unmatched bases: 9. The germline V gene encodes CDR1 WSHSY and CDR2 SAAADI. The CDR3 coding sequence is TGCGCCAGCAGTGACTCGGGACTAGCGGGGGGGCTACTTACCGGGGAGCTGTTTTTT. Amino acids: CASSDSGLAGGLLTGELFF.

V gene TRBV20-1 combines with J gene TRBJ2-1; D ambiguous. Trimming cost V 6 bases and J 9 bases, with 3 bases left between them. The CDR3 is made up of 8 amino acids. CDR1 and CDR2 (germline): DFQATT, SNEGSKA (reference sequence). The CDR3 here is CSAAEQFF. The CDR3, as DNA: TGCAGTGCAGCTGAGCAGTTCTTC.

The genes are TRBV19 and TRBJ1-5; D remains unclear. Germline V gives CDR1 LNHDA, CDR2 SQIVND (reference sequence). The length of the CDR3 is 16 residues. Trimming shortened V by 5 bases and J by 4 bases, and 18 bases separated the two germline ends. This chain's CDR3 is CASSPQPELANQPQHF. The CDR3 bases are TGTGCCAGTAGTCCCCAGCCGGAACTTGCGAATCAGCCCCAGCATTTT.

The V and J genes are TRBV14 and TRBJ1-4; maybe TRBD1 (5 bases). V lost 1 base to trimming and J lost 0 bases, with 9 bases between them. Germline assignment: CDR1 SGHDN and CDR2 FVKESK. This CDR3 is built from 16 residues. The CDR3: CASSQVGLSTNEKLFF. The CDR3 region has the DNA TGTGCCAGCAGCCAAGTGGGGCTTTCAACTAATGAAAAACTGTTTTTT.

Of note for this clone: Other DNA sequences from this sample encode an identical CDR3 as well. The gene calls are TRBV5-1 and TRBJ1-3, with no clear D. CDR1 is SGHRS, CDR2 YFSETQ, per germline. CDR3 size: 15 residues. V shed 0 bases and J shed 0 bases, with 7 bases lying between them. The CDR3 nucleotides are TGCGCCAGCAGCTTGGACGGGAGCTCTGGAAACACCATATATTTT. Translation gives CASSLDGSSGNTIYF.

The V gene is TRBV18, the J gene TRBJ1-5; D unresolved. This CDR3 is 17 amino acids long. Germline V lookup: CDR1 KGHSH, CDR2 LQKENI. Between the trimmed V and J ends, which lost 4 bases and 4 bases, there was a span of 20 bases. The CDR3 sequence is CASSQALILGENQPQHF. Here the CDR3 DNA reads TGTGCCAGCTCACAAGCTTTGATTCTTGGGGAAAATCAGCCCCAGCATTTT.

CDR3 loop: CASSLRINTEAFF. CDR3 DNA sequence: TGTGCCAGCAGCTTGAGGATTAACACTGAAGCTTTCTTT. The chain is built from TRBV5-5 and TRBJ1-1, with D unclear. V dropped 1 base and J dropped 2 bases, with 6 bases sitting between them. In germline, CDR1 is SGHKS, CDR2 YYEKEE (reference sequence). There are 13 residues in the CDR3.

The chain joins TRBV19 to TRBJ2-7, with 9 positions matching TRBD1. In germline, CDR1 is LNHDA, CDR2 SQIVND (reference sequence). This CDR3 has 13 amino acids. Trimming removed 5 bases from V and 3 bases from J; junction bases left unmatched: 2. CDR3 sequence (DNA): TGTGCCAGTAGTGTGACAGGGGGCTACGAGCAGTACTTC. Translating it yields CASSVTGGYEQYF.

This chain's CDR3 is CANTGTGPLSGNTIYF. CDR3 in DNA: TGTGCCAACACCGGGACAGGGCCGTTGTCTGGAAACACCATATATTTT. The rearrangement joins TRBV27 to TRBJ1-3; 9 nucleotides agree with TRBD1. Germline V CDR1 and CDR2: MNHEY, SMNVEV (reference sequence). The CDR3 consists of 16 residues. With 10 bases clipped from V and 1 base from J, the junction kept 11 bases outside the gene matches.

This clone was picked up a small number of times. V gene TRBV30 combines with J gene TRBJ2-5; 13 positions match TRBD2. Germline CDR1 reads GTSNPN; CDR2 reads SVGIG (reference sequence). V trimming: 2 bases; J trimming: 7 bases; junction bases outside the gene matches: 10. CDR3 size: 16 residues. In DNA, the CDR3 is TGTGCCTGGAGTCCCCGGACTAGCGGGAGAGCGGCGACCCAGTACTTC. As protein: CAWSPRTSGRAATQYF.

The genes are TRBV30 and TRBJ1-2; D is unclear. The CDR3 consists of 13 residues. Germline V gene lookup returns CDR1 GTSNPN and CDR2 SVGIG (reference sequence). Trimming pared 2 bases from V and 7 bases from J, leaving 14 bases between. The CDR3 spells CAWSSVRKFGYTF. CDR3 coding DNA: TGTGCCTGGAGTAGCGTCAGAAAGTTTGGCTACACCTTC. The entire variable domain, with the rest obtained from reference TRBV30 and TRBJ1-2, is as follows: SQTIHQWPATLVQPVGSPLSLECTVEGTSNPNLYWYRQAAGRGLQLLFYSVGIGQISSEVPQNLSASRPQDRQFILSSKKLLLSDSGFYLCAWSSVRKFGYTFGSGTRLTVV.

The chain has TRBV10-1 and TRBJ2-3; D is unresolved. With 4 bases removed from V and 0 bases from J, the gap between germline ends came to 8 bases. From germline, CDR1 is WNHNN and CDR2 SYGVQD (reference sequence). The CDR3 is 14 residues long. CDR3 in DNA: TGCGCCAGCAGTGTCGGCGGTAGCACAGATACGCAGTATTTT. Protein product: CASSVGGSTDTQYF.

The V and J genes are TRBV9 and TRBJ2-1, with a weak D call TRBD2 (6 bases). Germline values: CDR1 SGDLS, CDR2 YYNGEE. The ends were cut back, 0 bases at V and 1 base at J, with 8 bases in the middle. The length of the CDR3 is 15 residues. CDR3 sequence (DNA): TGTGCCAGCAGCGTAGCGGCGGGATCCTACAATGAGCAGTTCTTC. It encodes CASSVAAGSYNEQFF.

The chain employs TRBV19 and TRBJ2-1; D is uncertain. Germline assignment: CDR1 LNHDA and CDR2 SQIVND (reference sequence). Trimming shortened V by 3 bases and J by 5 bases, and 8 bases separated the two germline ends. This CDR3 comprises 13 residues. CDR3 bases: TGTGCCAGTAGTATGGGGAACCACAATGAGCAGTTCTTC. It yields the protein CASSMGNHNEQFF.

This CDR3 reads CSVSQGTYGYTF. In DNA form, the CDR3 reads TGCAGCGTCTCCCAGGGAACGTATGGCTACACCTTC. This sequence joins TRBV29-1 and TRBJ1-2; perhaps TRBD1 as D (5 bases). Germline assignment: CDR1 SQVTM and CDR2 ANQGSEA. The CDR3 has 12 amino acids. Trimming took 6 bases from V and 5 from J, leaving 13 bases between them.

V is TRBV19 and J is TRBJ1-5; TRBD1 matches at 8 bases. With 1 base clipped from V and 3 bases from J, the junction kept 2 bases outside the gene matches. The germline V gene has CDR1 LNHDA and CDR2 SQIVND (reference sequence). The CDR3 spans 15 residues. The CDR3: CASSIGQGFNQPQHF. The DNA for the CDR3 is TGTGCCAGTAGTATAGGACAGGGGTTCAATCAGCCCCAGCATTTT.

V and J are TRBV5-4 and TRBJ2-2; perhaps TRBD1 as D (5 bases). The CDR3 runs 15 residues. Trimming left V 4 bases short and J 5 bases short, with 15 bases between. The germline V gene encodes CDR1 SGHNT and CDR2 YYREEE (reference sequence). The CDR3 bases are TGTGCCAGCAGCCAGCAGGGCAAGGGGACCGGGGAGCTGTTTTTT. Protein product: CASSQQGKGTGELFF.

CDR3 residues: CASSSFTLRGTEAFF. Here the CDR3 DNA reads TGTGCCAGCAGTTCTTTTACCCTAAGGGGCACTGAAGCTTTCTTT. The chain combines TRBV28 with TRBJ1-1, with TRBD1 as a possible D gene (5 bases). With 4 bases removed from V and 4 bases from J, the gap between germline ends came to 16 bases. CDR1 MDHEN and CDR2 SYDVKM come from the germline V gene. The CDR3 extends over 15 amino acids.

The rearrangement links TRBV5-1 to TRBJ1-2; D might be TRBD1 (6 bases). The CDR3 sequence is 13 residues long. Trimming took 4 bases from V and 7 from J, leaving 14 bases between them. Germline lookup yields CDR1 SGHRS and CDR2 YFSETQ. CDR3 protein: CASSPGDGGGYTF. The CDR3 DNA reads TGCGCCAGCAGCCCAGGGGACGGGGGTGGCTACACCTTC.

V usage is TRBV30 and J usage is TRBJ2-2; D possibly matches TRBD1 or TRBD2 (6 bases each). The CDR3 consists of 13 residues. The germline V gene encodes CDR1 GTSNPN and CDR2 SVGIG (reference sequence). CDR3 in DNA: TGTGCTGGGGGGCGGGGCGGCACCGGGGAGCTGTTTTTT. This sequence encodes CAGGRGGTGELFF.

This rearrangement joins TRBV5-1 to TRBJ2-5, with D perhaps matching TRBD2 (6 bases). The V end lost 0 bases, the J end lost 2 bases, and 14 bases lay between the germline ends. Germline assignment: CDR1 SGHRS and CDR2 YFSETQ. This CDR3 is 16 amino acids long. CDR3 region: CASSLAGGRGQETQYF. Written as DNA, the CDR3 is TGCGCCAGCAGCTTGGCCGGGGGTAGGGGACAAGAGACCCAGTACTTC. Drawing the rest from reference TRBV5-1 and TRBJ2-5, the complete variable domain is KAGVTQTPRYLIKTRGQQVTLSCSPISGHRSVSWYQQTPGQGLQFLFEYFSETQRNKGNFPGRFSGRQFSNSRSEMNVSTLELGDSALYLCASSLAGGRGQETQYFGPGTRLLVL.

This chain joins TRBV2 and TRBJ1-2; tentative D call: TRBD1 (6 bases). Germline V gene lookup returns CDR1 SNHLY and CDR2 FYNNEI. This CDR3 comprises 16 residues. V lost 7 bases, J lost 4 bases, and 22 bases lay in between. This CDR3 is CASIKTGGALLYGYTF. The CDR3 DNA reads as TGTGCCAGCATCAAAACTGGGGGGGCCTTACTCTATGGCTACACCTTC.

This CDR3 reads CASRTRSQSTGNTIYF. In nucleotides, the CDR3 is TGTGCCAGCCGCACACGGAGCCAGAGTACTGGAAACACCATATATTTT. This chain joins TRBV19 and TRBJ1-3; no firm D call. This CDR3 comprises 16 residues. Germline-derived CDR1 and CDR2 are LNHDA and SQIVND (reference sequence). Between the trimmed V and J ends, which lost 9 bases and 2 bases, there was a span of 20 bases.

The J gene is TRBJ1-1, the V gene TRBV5-1; unclear D gene. V was cut by 0 bases and J by 7 bases, with 16 bases left in between. The CDR3 length is 15 residues. Germline V gene lookup returns CDR1 SGHRS and CDR2 YFSETQ. CDR3 amino acids: CASSLVLSGGGEAFF. The CDR3 coding sequence is TGCGCCAGCAGCTTGGTCCTCTCGGGAGGAGGTGAAGCTTTCTTT.

In nucleotides, the CDR3 is TGCGCCAGCAGTTTACGGACCTGGACAGGGGAAGTAACTAATGAAAAACTGTTTTTT. It codes for CASSLRTWTGEVTNEKLFF. The chain couples TRBV5-1 to TRBJ1-4; 9 nucleotides line up with TRBD1. V lost 5 bases, J lost 1 base, and 15 bases stayed unmatched. Germline-derived CDR1 and CDR2 are SGHRS and YFSETQ. The CDR3 extends over 19 amino acids.

This rearrangement joins TRBV5-1 to TRBJ2-7, with D hard to call. V lost 0 bases, J lost 2 bases, and 12 bases lay in between. This CDR3 region has 15 residues. Germline V gene lookup returns CDR1 SGHRS and CDR2 YFSETQ. The CDR3 DNA is TGCGCCAGCAGCTTGGGCGGCGTGAATACCTACGAGCAGTACTTC. Translated, it gives CASSLGGVNTYEQYF.

The chain is built from TRBV7-2 and TRBJ1-4; 7 bases fit TRBD1. This CDR3 has 16 amino acids. The V gene end was trimmed by 5 bases and the J gene end by 5 bases; junction bases not matched to a gene: 11. Per the germline V gene, CDR1 is SGHTA and CDR2 is FQGNSA. This chain's CDR3 is CASSPFRQGGNEKLFF. The CDR3, as DNA: TGTGCCAGCAGCCCATTCCGGCAGGGGGGGAATGAAAAACTGTTTTTT.

V usage is TRBV6-1 and J usage is TRBJ2-7, with TRBD2 matching over 9 bases. CDR1 is MNHNS and CDR2 is SASEGT in the germline V gene. Unmatched junction bases numbered 8, after V lost 0 bases and J lost 5 bases. The length of the CDR3 is 16 residues. CDR3 DNA: TGTGCCAGCAGTGAAGCGTGGCGGGGGGGCATGCACGAGCAGTACTTC. Its protein product is CASSEAWRGGMHEQYF.

J is TRBJ2-3 and V is TRBV7-2; 8 bases match TRBD1. Germline CDR1 reads SGHTA; CDR2 reads FQGNSA. This CDR3 is 14 amino acids long. The ends lost 5 bases at V and 6 bases at J; junction bases unmatched: 7. The CDR3 DNA sequence: TGTGCCAGCAGCCACGACAGGGGTTGGGATACGCAGTATTTT. Protein product: CASSHDRGWDTQYF.